This T cell receptor (beta chain) was retrieved from a study of Ad26.COV2.S vaccination and SARS-CoV-2 variants. Study-level background: Participants got Ad26.COV2.S intramuscularly, once or twice 56 days apart.

As to treatment: roughly 20 received Ad26.COV2.S at low or high dose, single or two shots; about 5 received placebo; per-sample allocation not given. Samples were taken on day 63 after the first vaccine or placebo injection. Donor was an adult aged 18-55 years in Boston. Sequencing was performed with immunoSEQ multiplex PCR; in TCRdb, only in-frame clones are kept and a portion is missing. The table lists 400,000 to 500,000 clones, over 75% of them singletons. The length of the CDR3 is 19 residues. CDR1 and CDR2 (germline): MDHEN, SYDVKM. V trimming: 4 bases; J trimming: 1 base; junction bases outside the gene matches: 10.

The receptor was isolated from a person between 18 and 65 years old who received the Ad26.COV2.S COVID-19 vaccine or a placebo. The sequences come from peripheral blood, collected in a trial of Ad26.COV2.S vaccine versus placebo. The chain combines TRBV28 with TRBJ2-5; 15 nucleotides agree with TRBD2. The CDR3 DNA sequence: TGTGCCAGCAGTTCCTACCTGGGACTAGCGGGGGGTCCCCAAGAGACCCAGTACTTC. This translates into CASSSYLGLAGGPQETQYF.